Listed here are 31 T cell receptor beta chains from one sample, sequenced in a study of T cells in Graves' hyperthyroidism and ophthalmopathy. The TCR beta CDR3 regions underwent amplification using RNA transcripts as the source. First-round RT-PCR with HTBI primers amplified the TCR CDR3 region. TCRdb called the multiplex PCR reads again in MiXCR, with one record for every CDR3 protein. In the table there are nearly 750,000 distinct CDR3 sequences, 35% of which are singletons. The sequencing sample was made of blood. These receptors all stem from a middle-aged woman with Graves' hyperthyroidism.

The chain carries TRBV10-3 and TRBJ1-1, with D possibly TRBD1 on 6 matching bases. CDR3 length: 16 amino acids. The germline CDR1 and CDR2 sequences are ENHRY and SYGVKD. The V gene lost 10 bases and the J gene lost 0 bases, with 21 bases spanning the gap. CDR3 protein: CARGIFRGLMNTEAFF. In DNA, the CDR3 is TGTGCCAGGGGTATCTTCAGGGGCCTGATGAACACTGAAGCTTTCTTT.

This clonotype was detected many times. The V call is TRBV5-1, the J call TRBJ1-5; no clear D gene. V was trimmed by 3 bases and J by 6 bases, leaving 10 bases between them. CDR1 is SGHRS and CDR2 is YFSETQ in the germline V gene. The CDR3 length is 13 residues. The CDR3 sequence: CASSSDGSQPQHF. The DNA of the CDR3 is TGCGCCAGCAGCTCAGACGGCAGTCAGCCCCAGCATTTT.

This chain joins TRBV19 and TRBJ1-2; TRBD1 might be the D (5 bases). The V end was cut by 11 bases, the J end by 3 bases, with 19 bases between. Germline V gives CDR1 LNHDA, CDR2 SQIVND (reference sequence). The CDR3 contains 14 residues. The CDR3 DNA reads as TGTGCCTGGCAAGGGACCTCCGGGGACTATGGCTACACCTTC. It is translated as CAWQGTSGDYGYTF.

This clonotype was seen once. The chain recombines TRBV10-3 with TRBJ1-3; 8 bases are shared with TRBD1. V was pared by 5 bases and J by 4 bases, with 7 bases of the junction left unmatched. The CDR3 length is 15 residues. Germline CDR1 is ENHRY and CDR2 is SYGVKD. CDR3 DNA: TGTGCCATCAGTTCCCCAGGGGGCTCGGGAAACACCATATATTTT. Translated: CAISSPGGSGNTIYF.

This clonotype was picked up many times. The V call is TRBV12-3 or TRBV12-4, the J call TRBJ2-7; possible D gene TRBD2, 7 bases. The CDR3 runs to 14 residues. The germline V and J ends were trimmed by 6 bases and 5 bases, with 17 bases remaining between them. The CDR3 here is CASSARGGADEQYF. The CDR3 region has the DNA TGTGCCAGCAGCGCGCGAGGGGGGGCCGACGAGCAGTACTTC.

About this clonotype: The junction differs from germline at one of its ends, possibly a read error. The chain joins TRBV10-3 to TRBJ2-6; 8 bases match TRBD1. The CDR3 totals 16 residues. In germline, CDR1 is ENHRY, CDR2 SYGVKD. The CDR3 DNA reads as TGTGCCATCAGCGGACAGGGAAAGTCTGGGGCCGACGTCCTGACTTTC. Translated, it gives CAISGQGKSGADVLTF.

This clonotype was observed a few times. The gene calls are TRBV5-5 and TRBJ2-6; tentative D call: TRBD2 (6 bases). The CDR3 is 21 amino acids. The germline V and J ends were trimmed by 6 bases and 0 bases, with 28 bases remaining between them. Germline V CDR1 and CDR2: SGHKS, YYEKEE (reference sequence). CDR3 in amino acids: CASTLDGVASAVHSGANVLTF. The CDR3 nucleotides read TGTGCCAGCACCCTCGACGGAGTGGCTAGCGCAGTGCACTCTGGGGCCAACGTCCTGACTTTC.

V and J are TRBV6-1 and TRBJ2-7; D unresolved. The CDR3 has 14 residues. Trimming shortened V by 3 bases and J by 3 bases, and 12 bases separated the two germline ends. Germline loops: CDR1 MNHNS, CDR2 SASEGT. CDR3 nucleotides: TGTGCCAGCAGTGAGGCTACCCTATACTACGAGCAGTACTTC. It codes for CASSEATLYYEQYF.

This clonotype was recorded at least ten times. The chain has TRBV5-6 and TRBJ2-5, with a weak D call TRBD1 (6 bases). CDR3 length: 13 amino acids. The V and J ends lost 2 bases and 5 bases respectively, with 10 bases between them. Per germline, CDR1 SGHDT and CDR2 YYEEEE. In DNA form, the CDR3 reads TGTGCCAGCAGCTTTTACAGGGTCGAGACCCAGTACTTC. Its translation is CASSFYRVETQYF. The variable domain in full, completed from reference TRBV5-6 and TRBJ2-5, reads DAGVTQSPTHLIKTRGQQVTLRCSPKSGHDTVSWYQQALGQGPQFIFQYYEEEERQRGNFPDRFSGHQFPNYSSELNVNALLLGDSALYLCASSFYRVETQYFGPGTRLLVL.

V and J are TRBV29-1 and TRBJ1-5; the D gene is possibly TRBD1 (5 bases). Germline CDR1 reads SQVTM; CDR2 reads ANQGSEA. The ends were cut back, 4 bases at V and 5 bases at J, with 18 bases in the middle. The length of the CDR3 is 15 residues. The CDR3 DNA reads as TGCAGCGTTGTAATGCGTCGTCGCAGGGATCAGCCCCAGCATTTT. Translating it yields CSVVMRRRRDQPQHF. The variable domain in full, with the rest retrieved from reference TRBV29-1 and TRBJ1-5, is SAVISQKPSRDICQRGTSLTIQCQVDSQVTMMFWYRQQPGQSLTLIATANQGSEATYESGFVIDKFPISRPNLTFSTLTVSNMSPEDSSIYLCSVVMRRRRDQPQHFGDGTRLSIL.

This sequence joins TRBV28 and TRBJ2-7; D might be TRBD2 (6 bases). The CDR3 is made up of 15 amino acids. Trimming removed 6 bases from V and 3 bases from J, with 18 bases in between. Germline V CDR1 and CDR2: MDHEN, SYDVKM. Here the CDR3 DNA reads TGTGCCAGCAGGCCCTGGGACCGGGGGAACTACGAGCAGTACTTC. Protein product: CASRPWDRGNYEQYF.

The J gene is TRBJ1-6, the V gene TRBV6-6; the match to TRBD1 covers 8 bases. V lost 6 bases to trimming and J lost 8 bases; unmatched junction nucleotides: 9. Germline CDR1 MNHNY, CDR2 SVGAGI (reference sequence). The CDR3 is 15 residues long. The CDR3 bases are TGTGCCAGCAGACCATCACAGGGGGTGGATTCACCCCTCCACTTT. Translated: CASRPSQGVDSPLHF.

This clonotype was recorded at least ten times. The gene calls are TRBV19 and TRBJ1-3; 8 nucleotides match TRBD1. With V trimmed by 5 bases and J by 9 bases, 6 bases remained unmatched. The CDR3 spans 13 residues. The V gene's germline CDR1 is LNHDA and CDR2 SQIVND (reference sequence). CDR3 bases: TGTGCCAGTAGTCGCCAGGGGGCGAGCACCATATATTTT. Amino acids: CASSRQGASTIYF.

As concerns this clonotype: A much more abundant neighbour one base away suggests this may be a read error. Here the CDR3 DNA reads TGTGCCAGCAGCGTAGAGGGGCAGGGGGTGCGTGCTTTCTTT. Translated, it gives CASSVEGQGVRAFF. The V call is TRBV9, the J call TRBJ1-1; 7 bases fit TRBD1. The length of the CDR3 is 14 residues. Germline-derived CDR1 and CDR2 are SGDLS and YYNGEE. V lost 0 bases and J lost 11; bases outside the gene matches: 10.

This clonotype was detected many times. The chain is built from TRBV24-1 and TRBJ1-5; a possible D gene is TRBD1 (5 bases). The CDR3 is 15 amino acids. Trimming pared 5 bases from V and 5 bases from J, leaving 15 bases between. Germline loops: CDR1 KGHDR, CDR2 SFDVKD. CDR3 residues: CATSAPGGWDQPQHF. For the CDR3, the DNA is TGTGCCACCAGTGCCCCCGGGGGGTGGGATCAGCCCCAGCATTTT.

On this clonotype itself: At one of its ends the junction is not consistent with the germline gene, which may arise from a read error. The chain carries TRBV7-9 and TRBJ1-4; TRBD1 might be the D (6 bases). The CDR3 spans 14 residues. Germline-derived CDR1 and CDR2 are SEHNR and FQNEAQ (reference sequence). Here the CDR3 DNA reads TGTGCCGGCAGCTTTACGGGGGCAGGGGAAAAACTGTTTTTT. Residues: CAGSFTGAGEKLFF.

This chain joins TRBV10-3 and TRBJ2-5, with TRBD1 identical over 8 bases. There are 13 residues in the CDR3. The germline V gene has CDR1 ENHRY and CDR2 SYGVKD. The V and J ends lost 11 bases and 5 bases, in that order; junction bases with no gene match: 10. The CDR3 DNA reads as TGTGCCGCCCAGCCAGGGGGCGGTGAGACCCAGTACTTC. Its translation is CAAQPGGGETQYF.

This clonotype occurred many times. The chain carries TRBV20-1 and TRBJ2-7; D not resolved. The CDR3 contains 14 residues. The V end lost 3 bases, the J end lost 1 base, and 13 bases lay between the germline ends. Germline V gives CDR1 DFQATT, CDR2 SNEGSKA (reference sequence). The CDR3 loop reads CSARDPYVSYEQYF. The CDR3 nucleotides read TGCAGTGCTAGGGACCCCTACGTATCCTACGAGCAGTACTTC.

This chain uses TRBV15 with TRBJ2-2; no clear D. From germline, CDR1 is LNHNV and CDR2 YYDKDF (reference sequence). The V end lost 7 bases, the J end lost 0 bases, and 12 bases lay between the germline ends. The CDR3 spans 15 residues. The CDR3 DNA reads TGTGCCACCACAAGACTGGGTCCGAACACCGGGGAGCTGTTTTTT. Translation gives CATTRLGPNTGELFF.

The table lists this clonotype with a count of one. V and J are TRBV25-1 and TRBJ2-7, with TRBD1 matching over 10 bases. With V trimmed by 4 bases and J by 0 bases, 6 bases remained unmatched. In germline, CDR1 is MGHDK, CDR2 SYGVNS. This CDR3 contains 16 residues. DNA of the CDR3: TGTGCCAGCAGTGCATGGACAGGGGGGAGCTCCTACGAGCAGTACTTC. Protein sequence: CASSAWTGGSSYEQYF.

On this clonotype itself: This sequence may be a read error, since a much larger clone differs from it by one base. The CDR3 loop is CASGTGTGSYGYTF. Here the CDR3 DNA reads TGTGCCAGCGGAACCGGGACAGGGTCGTACGGCTACACCTTC. The chain couples TRBV2 to TRBJ1-2; 9 bases fit TRBD1. Germline V lookup: CDR1 SNHLY, CDR2 FYNNEI. The CDR3 totals 14 residues. The ends lost 8 bases at V and 8 bases at J; junction bases unmatched: 12.

Turning to this clonotype: A much larger clone lies one base from this, so it may be a read error. The chain employs TRBV20-1 and TRBJ2-5; TRBD1 or TRBD2 may be the D gene (5 bases each). This CDR3 has 15 amino acids. Germline CDR1 DFQATT, CDR2 SNEGSKA (reference sequence). The V end lost 1 base, the J end lost 2 bases, and 14 bases lay between the germline ends. The CDR3 DNA is TGCAGTGCTAGAGGTGGGAGTGGGGGACAAGAGACCCAGTACTTC. Translated: CSARGGSGGQETQYF.

This sequence joins TRBV15 and TRBJ2-7; 14 bases match TRBD2. The V segment lost 5 bases and the J segment 3 bases; nucleotides outside the gene matches: 3. The CDR3 length is 15 residues. Germline V gene sequence: CDR1 LNHNV, CDR2 YYDKDF (reference sequence). CDR3 sequence reads: CATSPGLAGGYEQYF. CDR3 bases: TGTGCCACCAGCCCCGGACTAGCGGGGGGCTACGAGCAGTACTTC.

This clonotype was seen repeatedly, ten times or more. This chain uses TRBV12-3 or TRBV12-4 with TRBJ1-6; possible D gene TRBD1, 5 bases. Trimming took off 0 bases at V and 10 bases at J, with 19 bases between the two ends. The CDR3 has 17 amino acids. The CDR3 is CASSLAGLAGNGSPLHF. The CDR3 nucleotides are TGTGCCAGCAGTTTAGCGGGTTTGGCAGGGAACGGGTCACCCCTCCACTTT.

This clonotype was seen a few times. CDR3 sequence reads: CASSLPTGGHTEAFF. The CDR3 region has the DNA TGTGCCAGCAGCTTACCGACAGGGGGCCACACTGAAGCTTTCTTT. V usage is TRBV7-2 and J usage is TRBJ1-1, with 10 bases matching TRBD1. Trimming removed 2 bases from V and 3 bases from J; junction bases left unmatched: 3. The CDR3 consists of 15 residues. The germline gives CDR1 SGHTA, CDR2 FQGNSA.

There are many counts of this clonotype. The J gene is TRBJ2-5, the V gene TRBV10-1; tentative D call: TRBD1 (6 bases). The CDR3 runs to 15 residues. CDR1 WNHNN and CDR2 SYGVQD come from the germline V gene (reference sequence). V was pared by 3 bases and J by 3 bases, with 14 bases between. CDR3 sequence: CASSDVDRTKETQYF. The DNA for the CDR3 is TGCGCCAGCAGTGATGTTGACAGGACCAAAGAGACCCAGTACTTC.

V and J are TRBV2 and TRBJ2-1; D ambiguous. The CDR3 is made up of 11 amino acids. The V gene lost 8 bases and the J gene lost 7 bases, with 9 bases spanning the gap. CDR1 and CDR2 (germline): SNHLY, FYNNEI. The CDR3 DNA follows: TGTGCCAGCGCGCTGGGGAATGAGCAGTTCTTC. Translated, it gives CASALGNEQFF.

This clonotype was counted ten times or more. The J gene is TRBJ2-7, the V gene TRBV7-2, with 11 bases lining up with TRBD2. This CDR3 spans 15 amino acids. Germline values: CDR1 SGHTA, CDR2 FQGNSA. J was trimmed by 2 bases and V by 5 bases; bases with no gene match: 5. Here the CDR3 DNA reads TGTGCCAGCAGCGGCGGGACTAGCGGCCCCTACGAGCAGTACTTC. Translated, it gives CASSGGTSGPYEQYF.

The chain has TRBV29-1 and TRBJ2-1, with 9 bases matching TRBD1. CDR3 length equals 13 residues. Germline CDR1 is SQVTM and CDR2 is ANQGSEA. J gave up 5 bases and V 5 bases, and 4 bases lay outside the gene matches. The CDR3 is CSVWTGDHNEQFF. The CDR3 DNA follows: TGCAGCGTTTGGACAGGGGACCACAATGAGCAGTTCTTC.

The chain links TRBV7-2 to TRBJ2-7; D gene unclear. Germline CDR1 is SGHTA and CDR2 is FQGNSA. The CDR3 contains 12 residues. V was clipped by 6 bases and J by 6 bases, with 12 bases between them. CDR3 residues: CASSYSMGEQYF. CDR3 sequence (DNA): TGTGCCAGCAGTTACTCGATGGGCGAGCAGTACTTC.

This clonotype was detected many times. The rearrangement links TRBV3-1 to TRBJ1-2, with TRBD1 as a possible D gene (5 bases). In germline, CDR1 is LGHDT, CDR2 YNNKEL (reference sequence). The CDR3 is made up of 12 amino acids. Trimming pared 3 bases from V and 5 bases from J, leaving 7 bases between. The CDR3 region has the DNA TGTGCCAGCAGCCAGACAGCTTATGGCTACACCTTC. It translates to CASSQTAYGYTF.